The 2 T cell receptor beta chains below all came from one sample that was sequenced in a study of blood T cell repertoires in COVID-19. The protocol was immunoSEQ multiplex PCR, while the TCRdb copy is restricted to in-frame clones and leaves out a portion. The sample contains under 250,000 clones, about 80% of which appear only once. Sequencing was carried out using PBMCs or T cells enriched from blood (not recorded which). The receptors derive from a man in his sixties who had recovered from COVID-19.

This clone was observed a single time. The chain is built from TRBV6-1 and TRBJ1-6, with 7 bases identical to TRBD1. Germline lookup yields CDR1 MNHNS and CDR2 SASEGT. The V segment lost 3 bases and the J segment 0 bases; nucleotides outside the gene matches: 2. The CDR3 loop spans 16 amino acids. CDR3 amino acids: CASSERQGSYNSPLHF. The CDR3 DNA reads as TGTGCCAGCAGTGAGAGACAGGGCTCCTATAATTCACCCCTCCACTTT.

The chain is built from TRBV7-6 and TRBJ2-1; 10 bases are a match to TRBD2. CDR1 and CDR2 from the germline V gene are SGHVS and FNYEAQ. With 5 bases clipped from V and 0 bases from J, the junction kept 7 bases outside the gene matches. This CDR3 spans 17 amino acids. CDR3 sequence reads: CASSTPSGGASYNEQFF. Written as DNA, the CDR3 is TGTGCCAGCAGCACGCCCAGCGGGGGGGCCTCCTACAATGAGCAGTTCTTC.